This T cell receptor (beta chain) was retrieved from a study of post-analysis software for immune sequencing data. cDNA libraries of TCR beta carried unique molecular identifiers. From the PCR reads, TCRdb called clonotypes with MiXCR, one entry per CDR3 protein. The repertoire holds hundreds of thousands of distinct CDR3 sequences, under 70% seen once, with 4.6% in the top ten. Whole-study findings and limits: In patients, roughly five TRBV segments were more frequent than in controls, with TRBV5-6, TRBV5-1 and TRBV20-1 among them.

The CDR3 length is 15 residues. Between the trimmed V and J ends, which lost 1 base and 4 bases, there was a span of 10 bases. CDR1 and CDR2 from the germline V gene are LGHDT and YNNKEL (reference sequence). On this clonotype itself: Its target is not known.

This TCR derives from a girl between 10 and 17 years old with multiple sclerosis. Sequencing was done on a sample of blood. The chain joins TRBV3-1 to TRBJ1-4; D is possibly TRBD1 (6 bases). The CDR3 sequence is CASSQGQGFNEKLFF. In DNA form, the CDR3 reads TGTGCCAGCAGCCAAGGGCAGGGGTTTAATGAAAAACTGTTTTTT.